This T cell receptor (beta chain) was observed in a study of blood T cell repertoires in COVID-19 (dated by TCRdb to 2020 to 2021). About the study as a whole: The collaborator samples originated in the United States, Italy and Spain and spanned the acute and convalescent phases of COVID-19. The prospective study material was composed of cDNA or gDNA derived from T cells, B-cell-depleted T cells, or PBMCs. The repertoires were released in a freely available public database meant as a resource for research on the immune response to SARS-CoV-2. The samples were drawn from the first 160 participants of the ongoing ImmuneRACE study and from 1,254 subjects provided by 6 global collaborators. HLA class I and class II types, where available, came from metadata supplied by the sample provider rather than from assay-based typing. Nearly every sample came with metadata listing a de-identified subject ID, COVID-19 status, age in years and sex. Deeply sampled blood TCRbeta repertoires from subjects exposed to, actively infected with, or recovered from COVID-19 were included in the dataset. General findings and caveats noted by the study authors: The quantity of clinical and demographic metadata differed by source and by participant and was supplied without curation.

Collaborating institutions collected whole blood in K2EDTA tubes following their own protocols. For TCRbeta analysis, collaborators shipped samples in one of three forms: frozen whole blood, isolated PBMCs, or DNA extracted from either of those sample types. As concerns this clone: Its antigen specificity is not known. Base qualities are not at hand, and no much larger clone is one base apart.

TCRbeta CDR3 regions were amplified from genomic DNA by means of the immunoSEQ Assay, a bias-controlled multiplex PCR. The published analysis was carried out like this. The number of nucleated cells in each sample was estimated from the amplification of reference gene primers within the assay. To quantify the absolute abundance of each unique TCRbeta CDR3 rearrangement, sequence reads were collapsed and filtered. For each sample, productive Simpson clonality was calculated as the square root of Simpson's diversity index over productive rearrangements. The immuneACCESS repertoire file appears here via TCRdb, limited to in-frame rearrangements. These files lack a portion of the clones; in checked studies, under half of the deficit traces to unresolved V genes, and the cause of the others is not known. The V and J calls and the clone size are those of that table, but D and trimming were determined from the DNA. This sample holds approximately 46,000 clones; approximately 89% were observed only once. The ten largest clonotypes hold less than 6.5% of the sample.

This TCR was recovered from a man aged 55-75 years with acute or convalescent COVID-19. Sequenced sample: peripheral blood.

The CDR3 protein is CASSIVGSTGGYTF. The DNA reads TGTGCCAGTAGTATAGTGGGTAGCACGGGAGGCTACACCTTC. The chain joins TRBV19 to TRBJ1-2, with the D gene too uncertain to name. Its CDR3 holds 14 amino acids, cysteine through phenylalanine. Left in the record is the CDR3 DNA by itself, 42 bases read in frame from the first base. The CDR1 and CDR2 encoded by the germline V gene (reference sequence) are LNHDA and SQIVND. V is pared back by 1 base and J by 8 bases, with 14 bases lying between the germline termini.